The clone carrying this T cell receptor (beta chain) turned up a few times. Its cognate antigen is unknown. MiXCR, run by TCRdb on the reads, gives a single entry per CDR3 protein. The sample holds 350,000 to 500,000 distinct CDR3 sequences, 25% to 40% seen once. The record originates from a study of T cell repertoires in cytomegalovirus infection. About the study: Carrying CMV and the relevant HLA type showed in public TCR beta signatures.

The study, taken as a whole, reports: Summed public TCR beta family frequency identified CMV carriers bearing the relevant HLA. Ex vivo responses were dominated by HLA-C-restricted CMV-specific TCR beta clonotypes.

This CDR3 contains 13 residues. Per the germline V gene, CDR1 is SGHAT and CDR2 is FQNNGV. V shed 2 bases and J shed 3 bases, with 7 bases lying between them. The sequencing input was PBMCs. The rearrangement joins TRBV11-2 to TRBJ2-5, with D hard to call. The source of this sequence is a human donor in good health (CMV status not recorded). Some clones in this sample may be carry-over from other donors' samples. The CDR3 sequence: CASSLLFKETQYF. DNA for the CDR3: TGTGCCAGCAGCTTATTATTCAAAGAGACCCAGTACTTC. Full variable domain (outside the CDR3, taken from reference TRBV11-2 and TRBJ2-5): EAGVAQSPRYKIIEKRQSVAFWCNPISGHATLYWYQQILGQGPKLLIQFQNNGVVDDSQLPKDRFSAERLKGVDSTLKIQPAKLEDSAVYLCASSLLFKETQYFGPGTRLLVL.